This T cell receptor beta chain was identified in a study of blood T cell repertoires in COVID-19. Study details: Donors in the United States, Italy and Spain gave samples during acute or convalescent COVID-19. PBMCs, B-cell-depleted T cells, or T cells were the source of the cDNA or gDNA that made up the material.

The Seattle patients joined while their infection was active and were tracked longitudinally afterward. Per the study methods: Amplifying reference gene primers gave estimates of nucleated cell counts. The protocol was immunoSEQ multiplex PCR, while the TCRdb copy is restricted to in-frame clones and leaves out a portion. V, J and clone size are those of that table, while D and trimming were read from the DNA. The sample has roughly 100,000 clones, roughly 92% seen once. The junction had 3 bases not matched to a gene; V was cut back by 5 bases and J by 4 bases. The length of the CDR3 is 13 residues. Germline values: CDR1 SGHRS, CDR2 YFSETQ.

The clonotype was recovered from a woman aged 45-65 years with COVID-19, enrolled during active disease. Sequenced: peripheral blood. This chain connects TRBV5-1 to TRBJ1-1; TRBD1 aligns across 9 bases. As DNA, the CDR3 is TGCGCCAGCAGGGGGACAGGGCTCACTGAAGCTTTCTTT. Protein sequence: CASRGTGLTEAFF.